A selection of T cell receptor beta chains follows, all from one sample in a study of T cells in Graves' hyperthyroidism and ophthalmopathy. In TCRdb, the multiplex PCR reads were re-called with MiXCR into one record per CDR3 protein. This sample carries hundreds of thousands of distinct CDR3 sequences, around 42% of them seen once, and the ten largest clones take about 8.2%. The sequenced sample was peripheral blood or thyroid tissue (not recorded which). The source of these receptors is a woman younger than 30 with Graves' hyperthyroidism. The CDR3 runs from the conserved cysteine through the conserved F or W. The order of the fields is V gene, J gene, clone size, D gene, CDR3 DNA, CDR3 protein. D genes are given only for firm matches. Size values are once, few and many counts, or a class for expanded clones, and some rows have none.

v_call: TRBV20-1; j_call: TRBJ2-5; clone_size: -; d_call: -; cdr3_nt: TGCAGTGCTAGTCTGCCTAGCTGGTACCAAGAGACCCAGTACTTC; cdr3_aa: CSASLPSWYQETQYF
v_call: TRBV29-1; j_call: TRBJ1-2; clone_size: many; d_call: -; cdr3_nt: TGCAGCGTTGGACAGGAAGAGTACTATGGCTACACCTTC; cdr3_aa: CSVGQEEYYGYTF
v_call: TRBV10-3; j_call: TRBJ1-1; clone_size: -; d_call: -; cdr3_nt: TGTGCCATCAGTGAAGATCCAGGGATGACTGGAGCTTTCTTT; cdr3_aa: CAISEDPGMTGAFF
v_call: TRBV5-1; j_call: TRBJ1-3; clone_size: few; d_call: -; cdr3_nt: TGCGCCAGCAGTGTGTGGGGAAACACCATATATTTT; cdr3_aa: CASSVWGNTIYF
v_call: TRBV12-5; j_call: TRBJ1-2; clone_size: -; d_call: -; cdr3_nt: TGTGCTAGTGGTTTGAACGGACACGATGGCTACACCTTC; cdr3_aa: CASGLNGHDGYTF
v_call: TRBV2; j_call: TRBJ2-7; clone_size: few; d_call: TRBD2; cdr3_nt: TGTGCCAGCAGTAGCCCGACTAGCGGGAGTAGGCACGAGCAGTACTTC; cdr3_aa: CASSSPTSGSRHEQYF
v_call: TRBV5-6; j_call: TRBJ2-7; clone_size: -; d_call: -; cdr3_nt: TGTGCCAGCAGCTCGGACTCTACGAGGCAGTACTTC; cdr3_aa: CASSSDSTRQYF
v_call: TRBV10-3; j_call: TRBJ1-1; clone_size: many; d_call: -; cdr3_nt: TGTGCCATCAGTGAGCCCCCCACAGGGAGCAACACTGAAGCTTTCTTT; cdr3_aa: CAISEPPTGSNTEAFF
v_call: TRBV12-3/TRBV12-4; j_call: TRBJ1-1; clone_size: many; d_call: -; cdr3_nt: TGTGCCAGCACCCGACTTGGGGGCGAGACTGAAGCTTTCTTT; cdr3_aa: CASTRLGGETEAFF
v_call: TRBV20-1; j_call: TRBJ1-2; clone_size: -; d_call: -; cdr3_nt: TGCAGTGCCCCTAACTTTTCTGGCTACACCTTC; cdr3_aa: CSAPNFSGYTF
v_call: TRBV7-2; j_call: TRBJ2-7; clone_size: few; d_call: -; cdr3_nt: TGTGCCAGCAGCTTGGACAGGGAGGGAGTCGAGCAGTACTTC; cdr3_aa: CASSLDREGVEQYF
v_call: TRBV6-1; j_call: TRBJ1-2; clone_size: -; d_call: -; cdr3_nt: TGTGCCAGCAGTGCCGAATCCGGGAACTATGGCTACACCTTC; cdr3_aa: CASSAESGNYGYTF
v_call: TRBV19; j_call: TRBJ2-2; clone_size: -; d_call: TRBD2; cdr3_nt: TGTGCCAGTAGTATATGGGGACTAGCGGGAGTGGAGCTGTTTTTT; cdr3_aa: CASSIWGLAGVELFF
v_call: TRBV20-1; j_call: TRBJ1-5; clone_size: many; d_call: -; cdr3_nt: TGCAGTGCTAGCCAACAGCATAGGGGGCAGCCCCAGCATTTT; cdr3_aa: CSASQQHRGQPQHF
v_call: TRBV29-1; j_call: TRBJ2-6; clone_size: few; d_call: -; cdr3_nt: TGCAGCGTTGAAGAGAACAGCCCACCTCGCTCTGGGGCCAACGTCCTGACTTTC; cdr3_aa: CSVEENSPPRSGANVLTF
v_call: TRBV11-2; j_call: TRBJ2-7; clone_size: -; d_call: -; cdr3_nt: TGTGCCAGCAGCTTAGACTGGGGGAACGCCTACGAGCAGTACTTC; cdr3_aa: CASSLDWGNAYEQYF
v_call: TRBV29-1; j_call: TRBJ1-1; clone_size: once; d_call: TRBD1; cdr3_nt: TGCAGCCACCCAGGACAGGCCACTGAAGCTTTCTTT; cdr3_aa: CSHPGQATEAFF
v_call: TRBV29-1; j_call: TRBJ2-7; clone_size: -; d_call: -; cdr3_nt: TGCAGCGTTGAAGCTCAGGGCAGGGGGGGGTCCTACGAGCAGTACTTC; cdr3_aa: CSVEAQGRGGSYEQYF
v_call: TRBV7-9; j_call: TRBJ1-4; clone_size: -; d_call: -; cdr3_nt: TGTGCCAGCAGCTCCCGAACAGCAACTAATGAAAAACTGTTTTTT; cdr3_aa: CASSSRTATNEKLFF
v_call: TRBV7-8; j_call: TRBJ1-1; clone_size: -; d_call: -; cdr3_nt: TGTGCCAGCAGCTTAAGATACACTGAAGCTTTCTTT; cdr3_aa: CASSLRYTEAFF
v_call: TRBV29-1; j_call: TRBJ1-5; clone_size: -; d_call: -; cdr3_nt: TGCAGTGCTGTACCAGGGGCGGACAATCAGCCCCAGCATTTT; cdr3_aa: CSAVPGADNQPQHF
v_call: TRBV10-3; j_call: TRBJ1-2; clone_size: -; d_call: TRBD1; cdr3_nt: TGTGCCATCAGTGAGGGACAGGATATTCGTGGCTACACCTTC; cdr3_aa: CAISEGQDIRGYTF
v_call: TRBV7-9; j_call: TRBJ2-7; clone_size: -; d_call: TRBD2; cdr3_nt: TGTGCCAGCAGCTACAGCAGGCTAGCGGGAGAGCAGTACTTC; cdr3_aa: CASSYSRLAGEQYF
v_call: TRBV29-1; j_call: TRBJ1-2; clone_size: -; d_call: TRBD1; cdr3_nt: TGCAGCGTTGAAGATCAGGGGGGACGGCATGGCTACACCTTC; cdr3_aa: CSVEDQGGRHGYTF
v_call: TRBV19; j_call: TRBJ1-1; clone_size: -; d_call: -; cdr3_nt: TGTGCCAGCAGCCAGTCTGGGCTTATGAACACTGAAGCTTTCTTT; cdr3_aa: CASSQSGLMNTEAFF
v_call: TRBV7-9; j_call: TRBJ2-7; clone_size: -; d_call: -; cdr3_nt: TGTGCCAGCAGCCAAGGGAGCGGGTCCTACGAGCAGTACTTC; cdr3_aa: CASSQGSGSYEQYF
v_call: TRBV9; j_call: TRBJ2-5; clone_size: many; d_call: -; cdr3_nt: TGTGCCAGCAGCGTAGGCCAGTATGGGGGGGAGACCCAGTACTTC; cdr3_aa: CASSVGQYGGETQYF
v_call: TRBV9; j_call: TRBJ1-6; clone_size: -; d_call: TRBD1; cdr3_nt: TGTGCCACCGGCAGGGGGCGTTCACCCCTCCACTTT; cdr3_aa: CATGRGRSPLHF
v_call: TRBV2; j_call: TRBJ2-5; clone_size: few; d_call: -; cdr3_nt: TGTGCCAGCAGCCCCACGGGGAGCGAAGAGACCCAGTACTTC; cdr3_aa: CASSPTGSEETQYF
v_call: TRBV7-6; j_call: TRBJ1-2; clone_size: many; d_call: -; cdr3_nt: TGTGCCAGCAGCTTACATTGGTCGCGAGGCTACACCTTC; cdr3_aa: CASSLHWSRGYTF